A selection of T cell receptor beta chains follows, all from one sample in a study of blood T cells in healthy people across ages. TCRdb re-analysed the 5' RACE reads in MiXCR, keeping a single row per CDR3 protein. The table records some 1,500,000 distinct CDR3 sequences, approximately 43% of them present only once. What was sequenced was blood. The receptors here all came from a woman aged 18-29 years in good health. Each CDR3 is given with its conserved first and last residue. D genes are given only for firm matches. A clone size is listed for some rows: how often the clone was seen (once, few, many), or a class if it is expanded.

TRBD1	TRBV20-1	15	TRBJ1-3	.	TGCAGTGCTAGAGTTCCAGGGGGCTCTGGAAACACCATATATTTT	CSARVPGGSGNTIYF
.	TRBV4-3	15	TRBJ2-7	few	TGCGCCAGCAGCCAAGATCTGGGGGTTTCCTACGAGCAGTACTTC	CASSQDLGVSYEQYF
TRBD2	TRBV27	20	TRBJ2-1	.	TGTGCCAGCAGTTTATACTCAGGACTAGCGGCTATAAGAAACTACAATGAGCAGTTCTTC	CASSLYSGLAAIRNYNEQFF
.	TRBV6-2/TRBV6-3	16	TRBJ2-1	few	TGTGCCAGCAGTTACAGTCAGCAGGCCAGACGCAATGAGCAGTTCTTC	CASSYSQQARRNEQFF
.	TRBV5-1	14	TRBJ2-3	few	TGCGCCAGCAGCTCAACAGGCCCGGTAGATACGCAGTATTTT	CASSSTGPVDTQYF
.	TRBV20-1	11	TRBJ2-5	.	TGCAGTGCTAACCGTTTCGATGAGCAGTACTTC	CSANRFDEQYF
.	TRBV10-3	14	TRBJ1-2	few	TGTGCCATCAGTGAGTCCGCTGCTACCTATGGCTACACCTTC	CAISESAATYGYTF
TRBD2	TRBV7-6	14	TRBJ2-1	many	TGTGCCAGCAGCTTAGTGCTCGGGGGGAATGAGCAGTTCTTC	CASSLVLGGNEQFF
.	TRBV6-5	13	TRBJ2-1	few	TGTGCCAGCAGCCTTAGGACAGACAATGAGCAGTTCTTC	CASSLRTDNEQFF
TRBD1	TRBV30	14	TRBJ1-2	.	TGTGCCTGGAGACGACAGGGGGTATTCTATGGCTACACCTTC	CAWRRQGVFYGYTF
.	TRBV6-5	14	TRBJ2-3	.	TGTGCCAGCAGTTACTCCCTGAACACAGATACGCAGTATTTT	CASSYSLNTDTQYF
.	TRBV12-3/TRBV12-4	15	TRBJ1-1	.	TGTGCCAGCAGTCTCAGGGGTTGGGGTTACACTGAAGCTTTCTTT	CASSLRGWGYTEAFF
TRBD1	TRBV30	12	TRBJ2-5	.	TGTGCCTGGAGTACAGGGGTGGAGACCCAGTACTTC	CAWSTGVETQYF
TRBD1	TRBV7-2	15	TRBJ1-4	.	TGTGCCAGCAGCTTAGGGCCACAGGGGAATGAAAAACTGTTTTTT	CASSLGPQGNEKLFF
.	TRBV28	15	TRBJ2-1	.	TGTGCCAGCAGCACACCTTCGAGGGTCTACAATGAGCAGTTCTTC	CASSTPSRVYNEQFF
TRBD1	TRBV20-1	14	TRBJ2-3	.	TGCAGTGCTAGGGGGACAGGGGCAACAGATACGCAGTATTTT	CSARGTGATDTQYF
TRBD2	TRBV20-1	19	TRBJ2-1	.	TGCAGTGCTAGAGGCTCAGGACTAGCGGGAGCGAGCTCCTACAATGAGCAGTTCTTC	CSARGSGLAGASSYNEQFF
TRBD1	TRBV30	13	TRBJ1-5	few	TGTGCCTGGTCGGACAGGATGAATCAGCCCCAGCATTTT	CAWSDRMNQPQHF
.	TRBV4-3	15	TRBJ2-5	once	TGCGTCAGCAGCCGAGACGGGCTAGCGAGCAATGAGCAGTACTTC	CVSSRDGLASNEQYF
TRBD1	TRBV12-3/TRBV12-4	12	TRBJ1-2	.	TGTGCCAGCAGTTTGACAGGGAAGCTTCCCACCTTC	CASSLTGKLPTF
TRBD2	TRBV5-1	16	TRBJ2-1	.	TGCGCCAGCAGCTTGGAGGCGGGAGAGTTGTACAATGAGCAGTTCTTC	CASSLEAGELYNEQFF
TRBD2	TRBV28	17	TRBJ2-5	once	TGTGCCAGCAGGGATAGCGGGAGGGCCGGAGGTTTGAAGACCCAGTACTTC	CASRDSGRAGGLKTQYF
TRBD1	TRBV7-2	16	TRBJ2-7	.	TGTGCCAGCAGCTTACCCGGGACAGGGTCCTCCTACGAGCAGTACTTC	CASSLPGTGSSYEQYF
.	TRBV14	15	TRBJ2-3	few	TGTGCCAGCAGCTCCGACAGAAGTGTAACAGATACGCAGTATTTT	CASSSDRSVTDTQYF
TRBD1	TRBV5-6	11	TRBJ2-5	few	TGTGCCAGCAGCTCGGACAGGGTCACGTACTTC	CASSSDRVTYF
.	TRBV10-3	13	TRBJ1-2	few	TGTGCCGCCAACCGAGGGGTAACCTATGGCTACACCTTC	CAANRGVTYGYTF
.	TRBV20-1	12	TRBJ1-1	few	TGCAGTGCAAAGGGGCATATAACTGAAGCTTTCTTT	CSAKGHITEAFF
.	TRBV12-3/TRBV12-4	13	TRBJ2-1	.	TGTGCCAGCAGTTTTCGGTTAGACGGTGAGCAGTTCTTC	CASSFRLDGEQFF
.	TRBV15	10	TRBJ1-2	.	TGTGCCACCAGAAGTATCGGCTACACCTTC	CATRSIGYTF
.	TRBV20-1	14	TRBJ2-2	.	TGCAGTGCTAGACACCAGATGAACACCGGGGAGCTGTTTTTT	CSARHQMNTGELFF
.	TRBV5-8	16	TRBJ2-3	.	TGTGCCAGCAGCTTGGCCGGGGGACTCTTGGCATATACGCAGTATTTT	CASSLAGGLLAYTQYF
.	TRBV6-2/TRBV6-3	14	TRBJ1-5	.	TGTGCCAGCACCCAATGGTATAGCAATCAGCCCCAGCATTTT	CASTQWYSNQPQHF
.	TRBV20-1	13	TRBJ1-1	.	TGCAGTGAACTGGACAGATGGAACACTGAAGCTTTCTTT	CSELDRWNTEAFF
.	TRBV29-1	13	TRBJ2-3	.	TGCAGCGTTGGCCACCCTAGCACAGATACGCAGTATTTT	CSVGHPSTDTQYF
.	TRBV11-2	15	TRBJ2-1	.	TGTGCCAGCAGCTTAGATCCAGGGCCCTACAATGAGCAGTTCTTC	CASSLDPGPYNEQFF
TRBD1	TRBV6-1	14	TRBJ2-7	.	TGTGCCAGCACTGACAGGGCAGGCCTCTACGAGCAGTACTTC	CASTDRAGLYEQYF
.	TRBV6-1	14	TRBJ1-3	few	TGTGCCAGCAGTGTTTCGGGAAGTGGAAACACCATATATTTT	CASSVSGSGNTIYF
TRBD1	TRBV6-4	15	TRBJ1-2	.	TGTGCCAGCAAAACTTCCGGACAGGGCGGCTATGGCTACACCTTC	CASKTSGQGGYGYTF